A single sample gave rise to the 29 T cell receptor beta chains below, sequenced in a study of T cell responses to AZD1222 COVID-19 vaccine. Repertoires were generated with immunoSEQ multiplex PCR, while TCRdb's copy carries only in-frame clones and drops some. The sample records 90,000 or so clones, roughly 90% being singletons. Here the sequenced sample was peripheral blood, taken 28 days after the second AZD1222 dose. The receptors originated from an adult who received the AZD1222 COVID-19 vaccine.

The chain is built from TRBV4-2 and TRBJ1-4; unclear D gene. The CDR3 is 12 residues long. CDR1 LGHNA and CDR2 YNFKEQ come from the germline V gene. The ends were cut back, 2 bases at V and 11 bases at J, with 9 bases in the middle. The CDR3 coding sequence is TGTGCCAGCAGCCAACCCGAAAGGAAACTGTTTTTT. Protein product: CASSQPERKLFF.

The V gene is TRBV24-1, the J gene TRBJ2-2; 7 bases agree with TRBD1. The germline V gene has CDR1 KGHDR and CDR2 SFDVKD. This CDR3 region has 16 residues. With V trimmed by 4 bases and J by 0 bases, 4 bases remained unmatched. DNA for the CDR3: TGTGCCACCAGTGACACGGGACAGTCGAACACCGGGGAGCTGTTTTTT. The encoded protein is CATSDTGQSNTGELFF.

V usage is TRBV18 and J usage is TRBJ2-5; D uncertain. Trimming cost V 5 bases and J 4 bases, with 5 bases left between them. The germline CDR1 and CDR2 sequences are KGHSH and LQKENI. There are 11 residues in the CDR3. Here the CDR3 reads CASSVGETQYF. In DNA form, the CDR3 reads TGTGCCAGCTCAGTGGGAGAGACCCAGTACTTC.

J is TRBJ2-1 and V is TRBV3-1 (or the pseudogene TRBV3-2); TRBD2 might be the D (7 bases). CDR3 size: 14 residues. The ends were cut back, 0 bases at V and 9 bases at J, with 12 bases in the middle. Germline V CDR1 and CDR2: LGHDT, YNNKEL (reference sequence). CDR3 DNA: TGTGCCAGCAGCCAAGATTGGGGGGGGCCTGAGCAGTTCTTC. Protein: CASSQDWGGPEQFF.

The genes are TRBV5-1 and TRBJ1-2; the D is unclear. CDR1 is SGHRS and CDR2 is YFSETQ in the germline V gene. The CDR3 is 12 amino acids. The V end lost 4 bases, the J end lost 8 bases, and 12 bases lay between the germline ends. CDR3 coding DNA: TGCGCCAGCAGCACGGACGGAGGAGGCTACACCTTC. As protein: CASSTDGGGYTF.

The rearrangement uses TRBV5-1 and TRBJ1-1; possibly TRBD1 for D (5 bases). Trimming left V 4 bases short and J 5 bases short, with 15 bases between. The germline CDR1 and CDR2 sequences are SGHRS and YFSETQ. This CDR3 has 14 amino acids. CDR3 residues: CASSPAYGGTEAFF. In DNA, the CDR3 is TGCGCCAGCAGCCCCGCATATGGGGGAACTGAAGCTTTCTTT.

V gene TRBV5-6 combines with J gene TRBJ2-7; 10 bases agree with TRBD2. The V segment lost 4 bases and the J segment 6 bases; nucleotides outside the gene matches: 7. The CDR3 runs 14 residues. CDR1 and CDR2 (germline): SGHDT, YYEEEE. This CDR3 reads CASSGLAGVFEQYF. CDR3 bases: TGTGCCAGCAGCGGGCTAGCGGGGGTTTTCGAGCAGTACTTC.

This chain joins TRBV19 and TRBJ1-1; TRBD1 is a possible D gene (6 bases). Germline values: CDR1 LNHDA, CDR2 SQIVND (reference sequence). V shed 3 bases and J shed 5 bases, with 16 bases lying between them. CDR3 length: 15 residues. The CDR3 nucleotides are TGTGCCAGTAGTATTGGGGGCCCGCGATCTACTGAAGCTTTCTTT. Its protein is CASSIGGPRSTEAFF. The entire variable domain, with the rest obtained from reference TRBV19 and TRBJ1-1, is as follows: DGGITQSPKYLFRKEGQNVTLSCEQNLNHDAMYWYRQDPGQGLRLIYYSQIVNDFQKGDIAEGYSVSREKKESFPLTVTSAQKNPTAFYLCASSIGGPRSTEAFFGQGTRLTVV.

The V call is TRBV5-1, the J call TRBJ2-7; no firm D call. This CDR3 is 14 amino acids long. Trimming shortened V by 0 bases and J by 7 bases, and 14 bases separated the two germline ends. Germline V CDR1 and CDR2: SGHRS, YFSETQ. CDR3 sequence reads: CASSLESPFWEQYF. CDR3 nucleotide sequence: TGCGCCAGCAGCTTGGAGTCGCCGTTTTGGGAGCAGTACTTC.

The CDR3 coding sequence is TGTGCCAGCAGTTATCCAAGCCGGTCTATCGGGGAGCTGTTTTTT. It is translated as CASSYPSRSIGELFF. The chain couples TRBV6-2 or TRBV6-3 to TRBJ2-2; D unresolved. Germline CDR1 and CDR2: MNHEY and SVGEGT. Trimming pared 3 bases from V and 7 bases from J, leaving 15 bases between. CDR3 length: 15 residues.

The V gene is TRBV7-8, the J gene TRBJ1-3, with D tentatively TRBD1 (5 bases). With 8 bases removed from V and 4 bases from J, the gap between germline ends came to 18 bases. Looked up from germline, CDR1 is SGHVS and CDR2 is FQNEAQ. The CDR3 runs 15 residues. CDR3 coding DNA: TGTGCCAGCCAGCTTATGTGGGGCGCAGGAAACACCATATATTTT. Protein: CASQLMWGAGNTIYF.

The J gene is TRBJ1-1, the V gene TRBV5-4; D unclear. The CDR3 is 15 residues long. Trimming left V 2 bases short and J 5 bases short, with 16 bases between. Per the germline V gene, CDR1 is SGHNT and CDR2 is YYREEE (reference sequence). CDR3 region: CASSLFPSDGTEAFF. CDR3 DNA: TGTGCCAGCAGCTTATTTCCTTCGGATGGGACTGAAGCTTTCTTT.

Only one count was recorded for this clone. The chain combines TRBV2 with TRBJ1-2, with 8 bases lining up with TRBD1. Trimming removed 7 bases from V and 4 bases from J; junction bases left unmatched: 20. Germline CDR1 is SNHLY and CDR2 is FYNNEI. This CDR3 region has 18 residues. The CDR3 loop is CASTPLGTGLAVSYGYTF. DNA for the CDR3: TGTGCCAGCACCCCCCTCGGGACAGGCCTCGCCGTGAGCTATGGCTACACCTTC.

V gene TRBV19 combines with J gene TRBJ1-1; D might be TRBD1 (5 bases). V was trimmed by 2 bases and J by 2 bases, leaving 12 bases between them. Germline CDR1 reads LNHDA; CDR2 reads SQIVND (reference sequence). The CDR3 totals 15 residues. The CDR3, as DNA: TGTGCCAGTAGTATATATGCGGGGACCAACACTGAAGCTTTCTTT. It encodes CASSIYAGTNTEAFF.

The chain is built from TRBV4-1 and TRBJ2-2; TRBD2 agrees at 10 bases. V was pared by 4 bases and J by 4 bases, with 9 bases of the junction left unmatched. The CDR3 has 17 amino acids. Germline CDR1 and CDR2: MGHRA and YSYEKL. CDR3 bases: TGCGCCAGCAGCCCAGAACCTAGCGGGGGTGGCACCGGGGAGCTGTTTTTT. This encodes CASSPEPSGGGTGELFF.

The rearrangement uses TRBV7-9 and TRBJ1-2; no firm D call. V dropped 1 base and J dropped 6 bases, with 12 bases sitting between them. This CDR3 comprises 14 residues. Germline V CDR1 and CDR2: SEHNR, FQNEAQ (reference sequence). The CDR3 is CASSLGIMMDGYTF. The CDR3 nucleotides are TGTGCCAGCAGCTTAGGGATCATGATGGATGGCTACACCTTC.

The rearrangement joins TRBV6-5 to TRBJ1-5; perhaps TRBD1 as D (6 bases). V lost 10 bases, J lost 3 bases, and 16 bases lay in between. This CDR3 region has 14 residues. The germline V gene has CDR1 MNHEY and CDR2 SVGAGI. The CDR3 spells CATINRAYNQPQHF. The CDR3 DNA is TGTGCCACGATTAACAGGGCCTACAATCAGCCCCAGCATTTT.

This chain links TRBV28 with TRBJ1-2; D is ambiguous. V lost 5 bases and J lost 1, with 8 bases in between. CDR3 length equals 13 residues. Germline lookup yields CDR1 MDHEN and CDR2 SYDVKM. For the CDR3, the DNA is TGTGCCAGCAGTGAGGAATATAACTATGGCTACACCTTC. As protein: CASSEEYNYGYTF.

The rearrangement uses TRBV9 and TRBJ2-2; no clear D gene. CDR1 and CDR2 from the germline V gene are SGDLS and YYNGEE. This CDR3 has 16 amino acids. The V and J ends lost 2 bases and 0 bases respectively, with 11 bases between them. The CDR3 region is CASSVQWAANTGELFF. The CDR3 coding sequence is TGTGCCAGCAGCGTCCAATGGGCGGCGAACACCGGGGAGCTGTTTTTT.

This clone was seen only once. CDR3 sequence: CASEPQGVSYGYTF. The CDR3 DNA sequence: TGTGCCAGCGAACCACAGGGGGTTAGCTATGGCTACACCTTC. This sequence joins TRBV2 and TRBJ1-2, with 8 bases identical to TRBD1. Unmatched junction bases numbered 9, after V lost 8 bases and J lost 4 bases. The germline gives CDR1 SNHLY, CDR2 FYNNEI. CDR3 length: 14 amino acids.

The chain uses TRBV2 and TRBJ2-2; D gene uncertain. The V end was cut by 7 bases, the J end by 0 bases, with 3 bases between. This CDR3 is 12 amino acids long. Germline V gene sequence: CDR1 SNHLY, CDR2 FYNNEI. CDR3 sequence: CASNANTGELFF. CDR3 in DNA: TGTGCCAGCAATGCGAACACCGGGGAGCTGTTTTTT.

This clone was detected once. The V and J genes are TRBV7-2 and TRBJ1-3; D remains unclear. Germline V lookup: CDR1 SGHTA, CDR2 FQGNSA. This CDR3 has 14 amino acids. V lost 3 bases and J lost 3, with 9 bases in between. CDR3 sequence reads: CASSLSNSGNTIYF. The CDR3 nucleotides read TGTGCCAGCAGCTTGTCGAACAGTGGAAACACCATATATTTT.

In nucleotides, the CDR3 is TGTGCCACCAGAGGATTAGCGGGGGTGAACACCGGGGAGCTGTTTTTT. It specifies CATRGLAGVNTGELFF. This chain uses TRBV24-1 with TRBJ2-2; TRBD2 aligns across 9 bases. Per the germline V gene, CDR1 is KGHDR and CDR2 is SFDVKD. With 7 bases clipped from V and 1 base from J, the junction kept 6 bases outside the gene matches. This CDR3 is 16 amino acids long.

V and J are TRBV19 and TRBJ1-4; D not certain. The CDR3 runs 17 residues. Germline V gene data show CDR1 as LNHDA and CDR2 as SQIVND (reference sequence). Trimming left V 4 bases short and J 0 bases short, with 15 bases between. The CDR3 DNA follows: TGTGCCAGTAGTACCCCAGGACGGGCAGCAACTAATGAAAAACTGTTTTTT. Its protein is CASSTPGRAATNEKLFF.

The V gene is TRBV9, the J gene TRBJ2-1, with no clear D. CDR3 length: 15 amino acids. V was clipped by 3 bases and J by 0 bases, with 10 bases between them. Looked up from germline, CDR1 is SGDLS and CDR2 is YYNGEE. The CDR3 sequence is CASSALLSSYNEQFF. CDR3 bases: TGTGCCAGCAGCGCTCTTTTGAGCTCCTACAATGAGCAGTTCTTC. Supplemented by reference TRBV9 and TRBJ2-1, the full variable domain reads DSGVTQTPKHLITATGQRVTLRCSPRSGDLSVYWYQQSLDQGLQFLIQYYNGEERAKGNILERFSAQQFPDLHSELNLSSLELGDSALYFCASSALLSSYNEQFFGPGTRLTVL.

The chain has TRBV7-2 and TRBJ2-3, with no clear D. The CDR3 sequence is 13 residues long. Germline V lookup: CDR1 SGHTA, CDR2 FQGNSA. The germline V and J ends were trimmed by 1 base and 4 bases, with 6 bases remaining between them. The CDR3 coding sequence is TGTGCCAGCAGCTTAGTCATCTCAGATACGCAGTATTTT. Translated: CASSLVISDTQYF.

The chain recombines TRBV11-2 with TRBJ2-1; 9 bases agree with TRBD2. The CDR3 loop spans 16 amino acids. V dropped 3 bases and J dropped 4; count of bases not matched to a gene: 7. CDR1 and CDR2 (germline): SGHAT, FQNNGV. The CDR3 here is CASSFPGLASYNEQFF. The DNA for the CDR3 is TGTGCCAGCAGCTTCCCGGGACTAGCCTCATACAATGAGCAGTTCTTC.

The chain combines TRBV14 with TRBJ1-1; D unclear. V gave up 4 bases and J gave up 8 bases, with 23 bases separating them. This CDR3 is 16 amino acids long. The germline V gene has CDR1 SGHDN and CDR2 FVKESK. CDR3 protein: CASSPLGVARESEAFF. Written as DNA, the CDR3 is TGTGCCAGCAGCCCCCTTGGGGTTGCCCGAGAATCGGAAGCTTTCTTT.

The V gene is TRBV19, the J gene TRBJ2-1; maybe TRBD2 (5 bases). Germline CDR1 is LNHDA and CDR2 is SQIVND (reference sequence). The V end was cut by 7 bases, the J end by 3 bases, with 13 bases between. CDR3 length equals 14 residues. CDR3 sequence reads: CASTTGTDYNEQFF. The CDR3, as DNA: TGTGCCAGTACCACGGGAACAGACTACAATGAGCAGTTCTTC.